The 12 T cell receptor beta chains given below trace back to one sample, sequenced in a study of blood T cell repertoires in COVID-19. The repertoire was sequenced with immunoSEQ multiplex PCR; TCRdb's copy has only in-frame clones and lacks some. The repertoire has approximately 300,000 clones, 86% of them found once; the top ten carry under 2%. Sequencing was carried out using peripheral blood. These receptors came from a woman aged 45-65 years with acute or convalescent COVID-19.

The rearrangement uses TRBV5-1 and TRBJ2-7; D possibly corresponds to TRBD2 (6 bases). Germline CDR1 reads SGHRS; CDR2 reads YFSETQ. The CDR3 has 18 residues. Trimming pared 1 base from V and 3 bases from J, leaving 23 bases between. As DNA, the CDR3 is TGCGCCAGCAGCTTGCGGGGGACGTTGACTAGTAAAGGCTACGAGCAGTACTTC. Translation: CASSLRGTLTSKGYEQYF.

The J gene is TRBJ1-3, the V gene TRBV9, with D maybe TRBD1 (5 bases). Trimming removed 5 bases at V and 0 bases at J, with 9 bases between. The length of the CDR3 is 14 residues. CDR1 is SGDLS and CDR2 is YYNGEE in the germline V gene. DNA of the CDR3: TGTGCCAGCAGTAAACAGGTCTCTGGAAACACCATATATTTT. This encodes CASSKQVSGNTIYF.

The chain uses TRBV11-2 and TRBJ2-2, with 8 bases lining up with TRBD1. Germline CDR1 SGHAT, CDR2 FQNNGV. CDR3 size: 13 residues. The V segment lost 3 bases and the J segment 6 bases; nucleotides outside the gene matches: 0. The CDR3 protein is CASSLDRAGELFF. As DNA, the CDR3 is TGTGCCAGCAGCTTGGACAGGGCCGGGGAGCTGTTTTTT.

The chain uses TRBV24-1 and TRBJ2-3, with D possibly TRBD2 on 6 matching bases. Germline loops: CDR1 KGHDR, CDR2 SFDVKD. V lost 0 bases and J lost 4, with 10 bases in between. This CDR3 comprises 15 residues. In DNA form, the CDR3 reads TGTGCCACCAGTGATTTGAGACTAGATTCAGATACGCAGTATTTT. This codes for CATSDLRLDSDTQYF.

This chain connects TRBV7-2 to TRBJ1-1; D may be TRBD1 (6 bases). Trimming stripped 5 bases from V and 0 bases from J, with 13 bases between. CDR1 and CDR2 (germline): SGHTA, FQGNSA. This CDR3 is 15 amino acids long. The CDR3 nucleotides read TGTGCCAGCAGCCCACGGACAGTGATGAACACTGAAGCTTTCTTT. Translation gives CASSPRTVMNTEAFF.

The V and J genes are TRBV27 and TRBJ2-7; D is perhaps TRBD2 (7 bases). Per germline, CDR1 MNHEY and CDR2 SMNVEV (reference sequence). With 3 bases removed from V and 3 bases from J, the gap between germline ends came to 12 bases. The CDR3 has 14 residues. As DNA, the CDR3 is TGTGCCAGCAGTTTCGGACTAGGGGGCTACGAGCAGTACTTC. Its translation is CASSFGLGGYEQYF.

This clone was recorded only once. The rearrangement links TRBV11-2 to TRBJ1-2; D ambiguous. Germline V lookup: CDR1 SGHAT, CDR2 FQNNGV. The CDR3 length is 14 residues. With 8 bases removed from V and 8 bases from J, the gap between germline ends came to 21 bases. CDR3 in DNA: TGTGCCAGCGGTGGGGATGGAGGATTATCGGGCTACACCTTC. As protein: CASGGDGGLSGYTF.

The chain is built from TRBV9 and TRBJ2-7, with 8 bases fitting TRBD1. This CDR3 region has 15 residues. Per the germline V gene, CDR1 is SGDLS and CDR2 is YYNGEE. J lost 5 bases, V lost 0 bases, and 7 bases had no gene match. The CDR3 region is CASSVGAGTGDEQYF. The CDR3 DNA sequence: TGTGCCAGCAGCGTAGGGGCAGGGACAGGCGACGAGCAGTACTTC.

This clone was observed once. J is TRBJ1-3 and V is TRBV7-6; D unclear. CDR3 length: 15 residues. Germline CDR1 SGHVS, CDR2 FNYEAQ. The germline V and J ends were trimmed by 3 bases and 7 bases, with 16 bases remaining between them. The CDR3 region has the DNA TGTGCCAGCAGCTTCGGACCGACTGACTACAACACCATATATTTT. Translated, it gives CASSFGPTDYNTIYF.

The chain combines TRBV11-2 with TRBJ1-4, with a possible D match to TRBD1 (6 bases). The CDR3 is 15 residues long. Germline CDR1 and CDR2: SGHAT and FQNNGV. The V end was cut by 5 bases, the J end by 4 bases, with 14 bases between. The chain's CDR3 is CASSHLGHSNEKLFF. The CDR3 DNA reads as TGTGCCAGCAGCCACCTGGGACACAGTAATGAAAAACTGTTTTTT. The whole variable domain, remainder taken from reference TRBV11-2 and TRBJ1-4, is EAGVAQSPRYKIIEKRQSVAFWCNPISGHATLYWYQQILGQGPKLLIQFQNNGVVDDSQLPKDRFSAERLKGVDSTLKIQPAKLEDSAVYLCASSHLGHSNEKLFFGSGTQLSVL.

This chain links TRBV7-9 with TRBJ2-5, with D possibly TRBD1 on 6 matching bases. V was pared by 10 bases and J by 2 bases, with 14 bases between. The CDR3 loop spans 13 amino acids. Germline V gene lookup returns CDR1 SEHNR and CDR2 FQNEAQ (reference sequence). The CDR3 loop is CATNRDGQETQYF. The DNA of the CDR3 is TGTGCCACCAACAGGGACGGGCAAGAGACCCAGTACTTC.

The V call is TRBV6-2 or TRBV6-3, the J call TRBJ2-7; D might be TRBD2 (5 bases). V was shortened by 0 bases and J by 3 bases, with 9 bases between the two germline ends. The CDR3 consists of 14 residues. Germline loops: CDR1 MNHEY, CDR2 SVGEGT. CDR3 sequence reads: CASSYSLGNYEQYF. Here the CDR3 DNA reads TGTGCCAGCAGTTACTCACTAGGTAACTACGAGCAGTACTTC.